A single sample gave rise to the 21 T cell receptor beta chains below, sequenced in a study of cytomegalovirus exposure and HLA in healthy donors. PCR amplification relied on 60 Vbeta primers (plus 13 Jbeta primers). Assay: immunoSEQ multiplex PCR; the TCRdb copy retains only in-frame clones and omits some. The data hold around 60,000 clones, with roughly 73% observed a single time. The sequenced sample was PBMCs. These receptors were taken from a woman aged 40 to 55 in good health and CMV-seropositive.

The rearrangement uses TRBV15 and TRBJ1-5; TRBD1 matches at 7 bases. This CDR3 comprises 16 residues. CDR1 and CDR2 from the germline V gene are LNHNV and YYDKDF (reference sequence). Trimming removed 1 base from V and 1 base from J; junction bases left unmatched: 4. The CDR3, as DNA: TGTGCCACCAGCAGAGCTCCAGGGGGAAGCAATCAGCCCCAGCATTTT. It is translated as CATSRAPGGSNQPQHF.

As for this clone: The same CDR3 is also encoded by other DNA sequences in this sample. The rearrangement joins TRBV5-1 to TRBJ1-5, with TRBD1 matching over 8 bases. CDR1 SGHRS and CDR2 YFSETQ come from the germline V gene. CDR3 length: 14 amino acids. The V and J ends lost 2 bases and 6 bases, in that order; junction bases with no gene match: 4. As DNA, the CDR3 is TGCGCCAGCAGCTTAGGAACAGGGGGTCAGCCCCAGCATTTT. Protein sequence: CASSLGTGGQPQHF.

The chain combines TRBV30 with TRBJ1-1; D possibly corresponds to TRBD1 (5 bases). Trimming removed 1 base from V and 3 bases from J, with 12 bases in between. This CDR3 region has 14 residues. CDR1 is GTSNPN and CDR2 is SVGIG in the germline V gene (reference sequence). This chain's CDR3 is CAWSAKGGDTEAFF. The CDR3 bases are TGTGCCTGGAGTGCTAAGGGAGGGGACACTGAAGCTTTCTTT.

The chain carries TRBV11-3 and TRBJ2-1; a weak D match, TRBD2 (7 bases). CDR1 and CDR2 from the germline V gene are SGHNT and YENEEA. The CDR3 consists of 20 residues. Trimming took off 4 bases at V and 7 bases at J, with 32 bases between the two ends. The CDR3 bases are TGTGCCAGCAGCTCTACCATCCGGGGGGCCCGGGGGGCTAGATGGAATGAGCAGTTCTTC. It codes for CASSSTIRGARGARWNEQFF.

This chain uses TRBV28 with TRBJ1-5, with TRBD1 as a possible D gene (6 bases). In germline, CDR1 is MDHEN, CDR2 SYDVKM. The CDR3 spans 16 residues. The V gene lost 5 bases and the J gene lost 2 bases, with 16 bases spanning the gap. The CDR3, as DNA: TGTGCCAGCAGTCCCTACAGGGATCCGGGCAATCAGCCCCAGCATTTT. Encoded protein: CASSPYRDPGNQPQHF.

A single count supports this clone. The V call is TRBV6-6, the J call TRBJ2-7, with 7 nucleotides matching TRBD2. The germline CDR1 and CDR2 sequences are MNHNY and SVGAGI (reference sequence). The CDR3 spans 13 residues. V gave up 11 bases and J gave up 1 base; unmatched junction bases: 8. CDR3 sequence reads: CASGGDSSYEQYF. The CDR3 nucleotides are TGTGCCTCTGGGGGGGATTCTTCCTACGAGCAGTACTTC.

The J gene is TRBJ2-2, the V gene TRBV6-6; weak D call: TRBD2 (6 bases). Per germline, CDR1 MNHNY and CDR2 SVGAGI (reference sequence). V gave up 2 bases and J gave up 6 bases, with 7 bases separating them. CDR3 length: 13 residues. This CDR3 is CASSYGGAGELFF. The DNA of the CDR3 is TGTGCCAGCAGTTACGGCGGGGCCGGGGAGCTGTTTTTT.

Of note for this clone: The final CDR3 position lacks the conserved phenylalanine or tryptophan, pointing to a likely read error. The gene calls are TRBV5-6 and TRBJ1-2; no firm D call. In germline, CDR1 is SGHDT, CDR2 YYEEEE. There are 14 residues in the CDR3. Trimming took 0 bases from V and 2 from J, leaving 8 bases between them. The CDR3 nucleotides read TGTGCCAGCAGCTTGGTCGGGGTGAACTATGGCTACACCTCC. Its protein is CASSLVGVNYGYTS.

This rearrangement joins TRBV4-3 to TRBJ2-5; 8 bases are shared with TRBD2. There are 15 residues in the CDR3. Germline CDR1 LGHNA, CDR2 YSLEER. The ends lost 4 bases at V and 5 bases at J; junction bases unmatched: 9. This CDR3 is CASSLLPGGRETQYF. The CDR3 region has the DNA TGCGCCAGCAGCCTCCTCCCGGGGGGGCGGGAGACCCAGTACTTC.

V usage is TRBV19 and J usage is TRBJ1-5, with TRBD1 matching 9 bases. Germline V gene lookup returns CDR1 LNHDA and CDR2 SQIVND (reference sequence). This CDR3 region has 15 residues. The V and J ends lost 7 bases and 1 base, in that order; junction bases with no gene match: 5. The CDR3 coding sequence is TGTGCCAGTAATAGACAGGGGGAGAGCAATCAGCCCCAGCATTTT. Amino acids: CASNRQGESNQPQHF.

This chain joins TRBV10-2 and TRBJ2-7, with D maybe TRBD1 (5 bases). Trimming took off 4 bases at V and 2 bases at J, with 9 bases between the two ends. CDR3 size: 13 residues. From germline, CDR1 is WSHSY and CDR2 SAAADI. CDR3 region: CASSGGRTYEQYF. In nucleotides, the CDR3 is TGCGCCAGCAGTGGGGGCCGAACCTACGAGCAGTACTTC.

This sequence joins TRBV5-4 and TRBJ1-2; 8 bases fit TRBD1. The CDR3 covers 16 residues. Germline-derived CDR1 and CDR2 are SGHNT and YYREEE (reference sequence). With 3 bases clipped from V and 4 bases from J, the junction kept 11 bases outside the gene matches. The CDR3 here is CASSSPPGQATYGYTF. In DNA, the CDR3 is TGTGCCAGCAGCTCTCCCCCGGGACAGGCAACCTATGGCTACACCTTC.

The chain uses TRBV6-1 and TRBJ2-4; D may be TRBD2 (6 bases). Trimming removed 5 bases from V and 6 bases from J, with 14 bases in between. CDR3 length: 14 amino acids. Germline assignment: CDR1 MNHNS and CDR2 SASEGT. Written as DNA, the CDR3 is TGTGCCAGCAGTCCTGCCTCGGGAGCAAACATTCAGTACTTC. Residues: CASSPASGANIQYF.

The gene calls are TRBV7-8 and TRBJ1-1, with D hard to call. Germline V gene data show CDR1 as SGHVS and CDR2 as FQNEAQ. Trimming shortened V by 1 base and J by 0 bases, and 9 bases separated the two germline ends. The CDR3 spans 15 residues. CDR3 coding DNA: TGTGCCAGCAGCTTAGGAGGTGGTCTGAACACTGAAGCTTTCTTT. It is translated as CASSLGGGLNTEAFF.

The count of this clone is one. CDR3 sequence: CSVRGEGANTEAFF. Here the CDR3 DNA reads TGCAGCGTTCGGGGCGAGGGGGCGAACACTGAAGCTTTCTTT. The chain recombines TRBV29-1 with TRBJ1-1; 7 bases map to TRBD1. The germline gives CDR1 SQVTM, CDR2 ANQGSEA. The CDR3 runs 14 residues. V lost 5 bases, J lost 1 base, and 7 bases stayed unmatched.

The chain couples TRBV2 to TRBJ2-3; a weak D match, TRBD2 (7 bases). V lost 6 bases and J 0 bases, leaving 13 bases between the germline ends. CDR3 size: 15 residues. Germline CDR1 is SNHLY and CDR2 is FYNNEI. DNA of the CDR3: TGTGCCAGCAGCCTGGGGGGGGCTAGCACAGATACGCAGTATTTT. It translates to CASSLGGASTDTQYF.

The chain uses TRBV5-3 and TRBJ1-2; tentative D call: TRBD1 (5 bases). TRBV5-3 is classed as an ORF, of uncertain function. The CDR3 loop spans 13 amino acids. The V gene lost 1 base and the J gene lost 6 bases, with 10 bases spanning the gap. The CDR3 loop reads CARSLWLGDGYTF. The CDR3 coding sequence is TGTGCCAGAAGCTTGTGGTTAGGGGATGGCTACACCTTC.

The V and J genes are TRBV5-1 and TRBJ1-1; 7 nucleotides match TRBD1. V shed 2 bases and J 1 base; nucleotides not matched to a gene: 5. The length of the CDR3 is 15 residues. CDR1 and CDR2 (germline): SGHRS, YFSETQ. CDR3 nucleotide sequence: TGCGCCAGCAGCTTTTCGGGACAGAAGAACACTGAAGCTTTCTTT. Its translation is CASSFSGQKNTEAFF.

The rearrangement links TRBV7-2 to TRBJ2-3; D is perhaps TRBD2 (7 bases). CDR3 length: 16 amino acids. CDR1 is SGHTA, CDR2 FQGNSA, per germline. V lost 5 bases to trimming and J lost 2 bases, with 17 bases between them. The CDR3 coding sequence is TGTGCCAGCAGCCCGAGCGGGACACAATCCACAGATACGCAGTATTTT. Protein sequence: CASSPSGTQSTDTQYF.

This chain joins TRBV5-1 and TRBJ1-1, with TRBD1 identical over 7 bases. Germline lookup yields CDR1 SGHRS and CDR2 YFSETQ. This CDR3 has 16 amino acids. With 0 bases clipped from V and 4 bases from J, the junction kept 9 bases outside the gene matches. This chain's CDR3 is CASSLGAGGLGTEAFF. CDR3 in DNA: TGCGCCAGCAGCTTGGGCGCAGGGGGTCTCGGCACTGAAGCTTTCTTT. Based on the CDR3 plus reference TRBV5-1 and TRBJ1-1, the full variable domain is KAGVTQTPRYLIKTRGQQVTLSCSPISGHRSVSWYQQTPGQGLQFLFEYFSETQRNKGNFPGRFSGRQFSNSRSEMNVSTLELGDSALYLCASSLGAGGLGTEAFFGQGTRLTVV.

This clone is a singleton in its sample. The rearrangement uses TRBV2 and TRBJ1-5, with 7 bases matching TRBD1. Germline CDR1 and CDR2: SNHLY and FYNNEI. The junction had 12 bases not matched to a gene; V was cut back by 8 bases and J by 2 bases. This CDR3 is built from 16 residues. CDR3 residues: CASAGTVSKGNQPQHF. The CDR3 nucleotides read TGTGCCAGCGCCGGGACAGTGAGTAAAGGCAATCAGCCCCAGCATTTT.